This passage covers 19 T cell receptor beta chains from one sample sequenced in a study of cytomegalovirus exposure and HLA in healthy donors. The study ran its PCR with 60 Vbeta and 13 Jbeta primers. Measured with immunoSEQ multiplex PCR; TCRdb has only the in-frame clones, and not every one. Counted here are about 190,000 clones, about 80% occurring once; the ten biggest clones make up 0.65%. The sample comprised PBMCs. The receptors were sampled from a boy aged 5-17 years in good health and CMV-seronegative.

This clone has a single count. The J gene is TRBJ1-6, the V gene TRBV4-1; TRBD1 matches 7 bases. The germline CDR1 and CDR2 sequences are MGHRA and YSYEKL. The CDR3 is 15 amino acids. J was trimmed by 7 bases and V by 6 bases; bases with no gene match: 9. Here the CDR3 reads CASRLGDRINSPLHF. CDR3 bases: TGCGCCAGCAGACTCGGGGACAGAATAAATTCACCCCTCCACTTT.

The rearrangement joins TRBV19 to TRBJ1-5, with 7 nucleotides matching TRBD1. Germline loops: CDR1 LNHDA, CDR2 SQIVND (reference sequence). V dropped 4 bases and J dropped 5; count of bases not matched to a gene: 11. The CDR3 spans 16 residues. CDR3 in amino acids: CASSRTGTAADQPQHF. The CDR3 DNA reads TGTGCCAGTAGTAGGACCGGGACAGCGGCCGATCAGCCCCAGCATTTT.

The chain employs TRBV5-8 and TRBJ1-2; D is possibly TRBD1 (6 bases). The CDR3 has 14 amino acids. CDR1 SGHTS and CDR2 YDEGEE come from the germline V gene. V was cut by 0 bases and J by 4 bases, with 10 bases left in between. The CDR3 here is CASSLGGRGYGYTF. DNA for the CDR3: TGTGCCAGCAGCTTGGGTGGCAGGGGCTATGGCTACACCTTC.

Regarding this clone: This specimen includes other DNA sequences encoding the same CDR3. The V gene is TRBV5-1, the J gene TRBJ1-1; 7 nucleotides agree with TRBD1. With 1 base clipped from V and 3 bases from J, the junction kept 9 bases outside the gene matches. The CDR3 is 16 amino acids. CDR1 and CDR2 from the germline V gene are SGHRS and YFSETQ. The CDR3 reads CASSLNRGRGDTEAFF. The DNA of the CDR3 is TGCGCCAGCAGCTTGAACAGGGGCCGCGGCGACACTGAAGCTTTCTTT.

V gene TRBV6-1 combines with J gene TRBJ1-2, with D possibly TRBD1 on 5 matching bases. V lost 5 bases, J lost 4 bases, and 11 bases lay in between. The CDR3 contains 13 residues. Per germline, CDR1 MNHNS and CDR2 SASEGT. The DNA for the CDR3 is TGTGCCAGCAGTACGGGGACTTTCTATGGCTACACCTTC. Translated, it gives CASSTGTFYGYTF.

DNA for the CDR3: TGTGCCTGGAGTCCGGACACTAGCTCCTACGAGCAGTACTTC. This codes for CAWSPDTSSYEQYF. V usage is TRBV30 and J usage is TRBJ2-5; D may be TRBD1 or TRBD2 (5 bases each). The J call may be in error: the DNA end matches TRBJ2-7 better. The CDR3 covers 14 residues. Germline V gene data show CDR1 as GTSNPN and CDR2 as SVGIG (reference sequence).

The chain links TRBV7-2 to TRBJ2-7, with 11 bases aligning to TRBD1. With V trimmed by 1 base and J by 5 bases, 1 base remained unmatched. This CDR3 has 14 residues. CDR1 is SGHTA, CDR2 FQGNSA, per germline. CDR3 nucleotide sequence: TGTGCCAGCAGCTTAGGGGGACAGGGGGACGAGCAGTACTTC. Its protein is CASSLGGQGDEQYF.

The table lists this clone with a count of one. No conserved phenylalanine or tryptophan is present at the end of the CDR3, so a read error is the likely explanation. The V and J genes are TRBV7-9 and TRBJ1-1; D call uncertain. The V end lost 5 bases, the J end lost 1 base, and 8 bases lay between the germline ends. Looked up from germline, CDR1 is SEHNR and CDR2 is FQNEAQ (reference sequence). The CDR3 spans 13 residues. CDR3 protein: CASSPVRNTEAFL. Here the CDR3 DNA reads TGTGCCAGCAGCCCCGTCAGGAACACTGAAGCTTTCCTT.

V gene TRBV18 combines with J gene TRBJ2-3; D remains unclear. The germline V gene encodes CDR1 KGHSH and CDR2 LQKENI. V dropped 2 bases and J dropped 2 bases, with 11 bases sitting between them. This CDR3 is built from 15 residues. The DNA for the CDR3 is TGTGCCAGCTCACCAGCACTAATTGACACAGATACGCAGTATTTT. Protein product: CASSPALIDTDTQYF.

The CDR3 nucleotides are TGCGCCAGCAGCTTGGCATTCCGTGTAGCAAGCACAGATACGCAGTATTTT. Its protein is CASSLAFRVASTDTQYF. This sequence joins TRBV5-1 and TRBJ2-3; D call uncertain. Trimming pared 0 bases from V and 0 bases from J, leaving 14 bases between. CDR1 SGHRS and CDR2 YFSETQ come from the germline V gene. The CDR3 extends over 17 amino acids.

The chain links TRBV4-2 to TRBJ1-1; D is unclear. Per the germline V gene, CDR1 is LGHNA and CDR2 is YNFKEQ. The CDR3 has 13 residues. V lost 0 bases, J lost 3 bases, and 5 bases lay in between. CDR3 nucleotide sequence: TGTGCCAGCAGCCAAGAAGCGGACACTGAAGCTTTCTTT. Its protein product is CASSQEADTEAFF.

The rearrangement uses TRBV11-3 and TRBJ2-3; D might be TRBD1 (7 bases). CDR3 size: 15 residues. Trimming left V 5 bases short and J 2 bases short, with 14 bases between. Germline lookup yields CDR1 SGHNT and CDR2 YENEEA. CDR3 coding DNA: TGTGCCAGCAGCGGGCGGGACAGACACACAGATACGCAGTATTTT. Protein sequence: CASSGRDRHTDTQYF.

Notes on this clone: One junction end does not reproduce the germline sequence, and a read error may be involved. The chain employs TRBV5-4 and TRBJ2-1; no definite D call. Germline V gene lookup returns CDR1 SGHNT and CDR2 YYREEE (reference sequence). The CDR3 length is 13 residues. Written as DNA, the CDR3 is TGTGCCAGCAGCTTGGTGGATTACAGTGAGCAGTTCTTC. Protein: CASSLVDYSEQFF.

In this sample, this clone turned up once. This chain uses TRBV9 with TRBJ2-7; TRBD2 matches 12 bases. Looked up from germline, CDR1 is SGDLS and CDR2 is YYNGEE. The junction had 3 bases not matched to a gene; V was cut back by 4 bases and J by 4 bases. The CDR3 sequence is 14 residues long. CDR3 in DNA: TGTGCCAGCAGCCTTGGGACTAGCGGGTACGAGCAGTACTTC. Translated: CASSLGTSGYEQYF.

The chain employs TRBV2 and TRBJ2-6, with 7 bases lining up with TRBD1. This CDR3 region has 17 residues. V lost 6 bases and J lost 0; bases outside the gene matches: 8. Germline V gives CDR1 SNHLY, CDR2 FYNNEI. CDR3 DNA: TGTGCCAGCAGGCCGGGACAGTTACTCTCTGGGGCCAACGTCCTGACTTTC. Translation gives CASRPGQLLSGANVLTF.

This clone was counted once. The chain is built from TRBV10-3 and TRBJ1-5; D is possibly TRBD1 (5 bases). The CDR3 spans 15 residues. Looked up from germline, CDR1 is ENHRY and CDR2 is SYGVKD. The V and J ends lost 3 bases and 6 bases respectively, with 15 bases between them. The CDR3 sequence is CAISDQGVAGQPQHF. In DNA form, the CDR3 reads TGTGCCATCAGTGACCAGGGTGTGGCTGGTCAGCCCCAGCATTTT.

For the CDR3, the DNA is TGTGCCATCATGGGCCCCTCCTACGAGCAGTACTTC. It specifies CAIMGPSYEQYF. The chain uses TRBV10-3 and TRBJ2-5; D call uncertain. The DNA matches TRBJ2-7 better at its end, which makes the J call doubtful. Germline CDR1 is ENHRY and CDR2 is SYGVKD. The CDR3 length is 12 residues.

The gene calls are TRBV9 and TRBJ2-2; the D is unclear. The CDR3 is 13 amino acids. Germline V lookup: CDR1 SGDLS, CDR2 YYNGEE. Trimming removed 0 bases at V and 10 bases at J, with 10 bases between. The CDR3 is CASSVVLGPELFF. CDR3 bases: TGTGCCAGCAGCGTAGTCCTTGGCCCGGAGCTGTTTTTT.

The chain joins TRBV9 to TRBJ1-2; D is perhaps TRBD1 (6 bases). Germline CDR1 SGDLS, CDR2 YYNGEE. With 5 bases removed from V and 0 bases from J, the gap between germline ends came to 8 bases. The CDR3 length is 13 residues. For the CDR3, the DNA is TGTGCCAGCAGAACAGGGACTAACTATGGCTACACCTTC. Protein product: CASRTGTNYGYTF.